These T cell receptor beta chains were read from a single sample in a study of CD8+CD57+ T cells in acquired aplastic anemia. TCRdb fed the reads into MiXCR, producing one record per CDR3 protein. The sample lists 150,000 to 180,000 distinct CDR3 sequences, around half occurring once. Source material: sorted CD4+, CD8+, or CD8+CD57+ T cells (not recorded which) from PBMCs. These receptors all come from a human donor with aplastic anemia. Each CDR3 is given with its conserved first and last residue. The D gene is left open where the match is weak. The size field is filled for only some rows; it gives once, few, many or a size class.

v_call	d_call	j_call	cdr3_length	clone_size	cdr3_aa	cdr3_nt
TRBV19	.	TRBJ1-3	15	many	CASKGRTRSGNTIYF	TGTGCCAGTAAAGGCCGGACACGCTCTGGAAACACCATATATTTT
TRBV6-4	TRBD1	TRBJ2-3	14	.	CASSVGTDDDTQYF	TGTGCCAGCAGTGTCGGGACAGATGACGATACGCAGTATTTT
TRBV12-3/TRBV12-4	.	TRBJ2-1	15	.	CASSRDLSSYNEQFF	TGTGCCAGCAGCCGGGACTTGAGCTCCTACAATGAGCAGTTCTTC
TRBV6-1	TRBD2	TRBJ2-7	14	many	CASSPGTSGDEQYF	TGTGCCAGCAGTCCTGGGACTAGCGGCGACGAGCAGTACTTC
TRBV6-2/TRBV6-3	TRBD1	TRBJ1-5	13	.	CASSPGTGGDEHF	TGTGCCAGCAGCCCCGGGACAGGGGGCGACGAGCATTTT
TRBV29-1	.	TRBJ1-1	11	.	CSVGEYTEAFF	TGCAGCGTCGGTGAGTACACTGAAGCTTTCTTT
TRBV7-2	TRBD1	TRBJ1-2	16	.	CASSLALPGQGHGYTF	TGTGCCAGCAGCTTAGCGCTTCCAGGACAGGGACATGGCTACACCTTC
TRBV6-2/TRBV6-3	.	TRBJ1-6	14	.	CASSYTTSGGPLHF	TGTGCCAGCAGTTATACGACTAGCGGGGGGCCCCTCCACTTT
TRBV7-6	.	TRBJ1-5	16	.	CASSLGGQAYNQPQHF	TGTGCCAGCAGCTTAGGCGGGCAGGCGTACAATCAGCCCCAGCATTTT
TRBV10-3	.	TRBJ1-4	13	.	CAIGEGSGEKLFF	TGTGCCATCGGCGAGGGCTCGGGTGAAAAACTGTTTTTT
TRBV15	.	TRBJ2-5	17	few	CATSRDDFGGRQETQYF	TGTGCCACCAGCAGAGATGATTTCGGGGGGCGGCAAGAGACCCAGTACTTC
TRBV20-1	.	TRBJ2-1	15	.	CSAQTRGISYNEQLF	TGCAGTGCTCAGACCCGGGGCATCTCCTACAATGAGCAGCTCTTC
TRBV27	.	TRBJ2-2	15	few	CASSPHRANTGELFF	TGTGCCAGCAGCCCCCACCGGGCGAACACCGGGGAGCTGTTTTTT
TRBV20-1	.	TRBJ1-5	16	.	CSARDGRWGSNQPQHF	TGCAGTGCTAGAGATGGGCGATGGGGTAGCAATCAGCCCCAGCATTTT
TRBV5-1	TRBD2	TRBJ2-5	15	.	CASSLDSGSGKTQYF	TGCGCCAGCAGCTTGGACAGCGGGAGCGGTAAGACCCAGTACTTC
TRBV2	.	TRBJ1-2	14	.	CASSEVGSNYGYTF	TGTGCCAGCAGTGAAGTCGGTTCTAACTATGGCTACACCTTC
TRBV10-3	.	TRBJ2-1	13	few	CAISDWSSNEQFF	TGTGCCATCAGTGATTGGTCTAGCAATGAGCAGTTCTTC
TRBV10-3	.	TRBJ2-7	14	few	CAISVSGNPYEQYF	TGTGCCATCAGTGTTTCAGGGAATCCCTACGAGCAGTACTTC
TRBV6-5	TRBD1	TRBJ2-7	16	many	CASSYSTGQTSYEQYF	TGTGCCAGCAGTTACTCAACGGGACAGACCTCCTACGAGCAGTACTTC
TRBV19	.	TRBJ2-5	17	.	CATKWGSLTSLRKTQYF	TGTGCCACTAAATGGGGAAGCCTTACTAGTCTACGAAAGACCCAGTACTTC
TRBV19	.	TRBJ2-3	13	.	CASSNRGSDTQYF	TGTGCCAGTAGTAATCGGGGTAGCGATACGCAGTATTTT
TRBV7-3	.	TRBJ2-1	13	.	CASSLDEDTKQFF	TGTGCCAGCAGCTTAGATGAAGACACTAAGCAGTTCTTC
TRBV11-1	TRBD1	TRBJ1-4	17	many	CASSPRTGEFSNEKLFF	TGTGCCAGCAGCCCTCGGACAGGGGAGTTCTCTAATGAAAAACTGTTTTTT
TRBV5-6	TRBD1	TRBJ1-4	15	.	CASSRATGQGVNVFF	TGTGCCAGCAGCCGGGCTACGGGACAGGGAGTCAATGTGTTTTTT
TRBV9	.	TRBJ1-3	16	.	CASSVGTVNSGNTIYF	TGTGCCAGCAGCGTAGGGACAGTTAACTCTGGAAACACCATATATTTT
TRBV20-1	.	TRBJ2-1	15	.	CSARDQGSGGNEQFF	TGCAGTGCTAGAGATCAGGGTAGCGGAGGGAATGAGCAGTTCTTC
TRBV10-2	.	TRBJ2-7	14	few	CASIQRGSSYEQYF	TGCGCCAGCATCCAGAGGGGGAGCTCCTACGAGCAGTACTTC
TRBV19	.	TRBJ1-2	14	.	CASSTLGGSGGYTF	TGTGCCAGTAGTACCCTGGGGGGGAGTGGTGGCTACACCTTC
TRBV7-2	TRBD1	TRBJ1-1	14	.	CASSVRGQGSEASF	TGTGCCAGCAGCGTAAGGGGACAGGGCTCTGAAGCTTCCTTT
TRBV7-6	TRBD2	TRBJ2-5	13	many	CASSPPGGETQYF	TGTGCCAGCAGCCCCCCGGGGGGAGAGACCCAGTACTTC
TRBV10-3	TRBD2	TRBJ2-5	13	.	CATRLAGQETQYF	TGTGCCACCAGGTTAGCGGGACAAGAGACCCAGTACTTC
TRBV5-4	.	TRBJ2-1	15	.	CASSLVVPLPDEQFF	TGTGCCAGCAGCTTAGTGGTCCCTCTACCGGATGAGCAGTTCTTC
TRBV7-8	TRBD1	TRBJ1-5	13	few	CASSADRVQPQHF	TGTGCCAGCAGCGCGGACAGGGTTCAGCCCCAGCATTTT
TRBV7-2	.	TRBJ2-7	13	.	CASRTGPISEQYF	TGTGCCTCCCGTACCGGCCCTATAAGCGAGCAGTACTTC
TRBV6-5	.	TRBJ2-1	15	.	CASSYRGPFSYEQFF	TGTGCCAGCAGTTACCGGGGGCCCTTCTCCTATGAGCAGTTCTTC
TRBV27	.	TRBJ2-3	15	few	CASSLLRGFADTQYF	TGTGCCAGCAGTTTATTACGGGGTTTCGCAGATACGCAGTATTTT
TRBV19	.	TRBJ2-3	15	many	CASSIGGTITDTQYF	TGTGCCAGTAGTATTGGGGGGACAATCACAGATACGCAGTATTTT
TRBV12-3/TRBV12-4	TRBD1	TRBJ1-1	20	.	CASSSLTLRDRGLMNTEAFF	TGTGCCAGCAGTTCACTCACCCTCCGGGACAGGGGTCTCATGAACACTGAAGCTTTCTTT
TRBV15	.	TRBJ1-1	14	medium-sized	CATLGGGKDTEAFF	TGTGCCACACTTGGGGGGGGAAAGGACACTGAAGCTTTCTTT